Below are 5 T cell receptor beta chains sequenced from a single sample in a study of PD-1 blockade in classical Hodgkin lymphoma. Brentuximab vedotin exposure varied among the patients, all of whom had relapsed after autologous stem cell transplantation. Generated by immunoSEQ multiplex PCR, the TCRdb table keeps only in-frame clones and is missing some. The sample shows about 97,000 clones, over 70% of them seen only once. The specimen was peripheral blood mononuclear cells (PBMCs), collected at baseline. The receptors come from a human donor with classical Hodgkin lymphoma.

The chain employs TRBV11-2 and TRBJ1-1, with 7 bases fitting TRBD1. CDR1 SGHAT and CDR2 FQNNGV come from the germline V gene. This CDR3 comprises 15 residues. The V and J ends lost 3 bases and 3 bases, in that order; junction bases with no gene match: 7. The CDR3 region has the DNA TGTGCCAGCAGCTTCGGGGGACAGCTTTACACTGAAGCTTTCTTT. This gives the protein CASSFGGQLYTEAFF.

The gene calls are TRBV19 and TRBJ2-1; 14 nucleotides align to TRBD2. Trimming removed 3 bases from V and 6 bases from J; junction bases left unmatched: 10. Germline V gives CDR1 LNHDA, CDR2 SQIVND (reference sequence). The CDR3 covers 18 residues. CDR3 region: CASSIGGTSGSLGNEQFF. For the CDR3, the DNA is TGTGCCAGTAGTATTGGGGGGACTAGCGGGAGTCTTGGCAATGAGCAGTTCTTC.

The chain couples TRBV2 to TRBJ1-5; maybe TRBD1 (5 bases). This CDR3 is built from 14 residues. Per the germline V gene, CDR1 is SNHLY and CDR2 is FYNNEI. V was shortened by 6 bases and J by 6 bases, with 15 bases between the two germline ends. CDR3 residues: CASSPGTLGQPQHF. DNA of the CDR3: TGTGCCAGCAGCCCCGGGACTTTAGGTCAGCCCCAGCATTTT.

This clone was seen once. The gene calls are TRBV19 and TRBJ1-5; TRBD1 matches at 10 bases. Germline CDR1 is LNHDA and CDR2 is SQIVND (reference sequence). There are 14 residues in the CDR3. V dropped 7 bases and J dropped 6; count of bases not matched to a gene: 6. The CDR3 DNA is TGTGCCAGTACCCCGGGACAGGGGACTCAGCCCCAGCATTTT. Translating it yields CASTPGQGTQPQHF.

The rearrangement uses TRBV23-1 and TRBJ2-7, with 9 bases matching TRBD2. TRBV23-1 is reported as an ORF; its role is uncertain. V dropped 0 bases and J dropped 4; count of bases not matched to a gene: 10. The CDR3 is made up of 17 amino acids. The CDR3: CASSQSTASGNGYEQYF. As DNA, the CDR3 is TGCGCCAGCAGTCAATCCACGGCTAGCGGGAATGGGTACGAGCAGTACTTC.